This TCR beta chain appears in the sequencing data of a study of regulatory T cells in long-lasting Graves disease. Time point in this sample: persistent/refractory GD, antithyroid drugs over 5 years with positive TRAb. TCR sequences were obtained from RNA taken from PBMCs. This CDR3 is 16 amino acids long. Trimming removed 2 bases at V and 7 bases at J, with 17 bases between. The germline V gene has CDR1 SNHLY and CDR2 FYNNEI. iRepertoire HTBI primers and Arm-PCR of CDR3 regions built TCR beta libraries. TCRdb called the multiplex PCR reads again in MiXCR, with one record for every CDR3 protein. The profile shows some 370,000 distinct CDR3 sequences, about a fifth of them singletons. This clonotype occurred a few times.

This chain connects TRBV2 to TRBJ2-2; no clear D. Sequencing used peripheral blood mononuclear cells (PBMCs), obtained when the disease was refractory, from a patient treated with antithyroid drugs. This sequence originates from a female donor with Graves disease. In nucleotides, the CDR3 is TGTGCCAGCAGTGAACTGCCGGGCACGGTTGGCGGGGAGCTGTTTTTT. Encoded protein: CASSELPGTVGGELFF.